This T cell receptor (beta chain) was observed in a study of T-cell memory formation after mild COVID-19. The sample holds a few counts of this clonotype. TCRdb recomputed calls from the 5' RACE reads with MiXCR, one row per CDR3 protein. The table shows hundreds of thousands of distinct CDR3 sequences, with approximately 14% occurring only once. The TCR sequence derives from a man aged 18 to 29 who had mild COVID-19 (a few samples of this study predate the infection). Cell type and time point are not known. Sequencing was performed on PBMCs or a T cell subset sorted from them (not recorded which).

The CDR3 spells CASSLRADRHTEAFF. The CDR3 DNA reads as TGTGCCAGCAGCTTAAGGGCCGACAGGCACACTGAAGCTTTCTTT. The gene calls are TRBV7-2 and TRBJ1-1, with TRBD1 as a possible D gene (6 bases). This CDR3 has 15 residues. V was pared by 2 bases and J by 3 bases, with 13 bases between. Germline V lookup: CDR1 SGHTA, CDR2 FQGNSA.